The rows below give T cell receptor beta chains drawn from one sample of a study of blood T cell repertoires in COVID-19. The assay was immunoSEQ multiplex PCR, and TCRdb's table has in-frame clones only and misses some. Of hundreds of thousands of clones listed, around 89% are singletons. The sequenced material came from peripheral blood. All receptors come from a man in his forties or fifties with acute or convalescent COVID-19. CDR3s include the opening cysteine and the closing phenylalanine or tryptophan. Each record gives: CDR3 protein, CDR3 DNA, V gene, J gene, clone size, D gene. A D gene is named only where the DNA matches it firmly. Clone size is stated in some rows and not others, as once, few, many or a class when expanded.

cdr3_aa: CASSFGLAASYEQYF; cdr3_nt: TGTGCCAGCAGTTTTGGACTAGCGGCATCATACGAGCAGTACTTC; v_call: TRBV28; j_call: TRBJ2-7; clone_size: -; d_call: TRBD2
cdr3_aa: CASSVDRLNSPLHF; cdr3_nt: TGTGCCAGCAGCGTCGACAGGTTAAATTCACCCCTCCACTTT; v_call: TRBV5-4; j_call: TRBJ1-6; clone_size: -; d_call: -
cdr3_aa: CASSLGLTEAFF; cdr3_nt: TGTGCCAGCAGTTTGGGCTTGACCGAAGCTTTCTTT; v_call: TRBV13; j_call: TRBJ1-1; clone_size: -; d_call: -
cdr3_aa: CASTETANTEAFF; cdr3_nt: TGTGCCAGCACCGAGACAGCGAACACTGAAGCTTTCTTT; v_call: TRBV28; j_call: TRBJ1-1; clone_size: -; d_call: -
cdr3_aa: CASSMKWGGEKLFF; cdr3_nt: TGTGCCAGCAGCATGAAGTGGGGGGGAGAAAAACTGTTTTTT; v_call: TRBV28; j_call: TRBJ1-4; clone_size: -; d_call: -
cdr3_aa: CASSEREEGSPLHF; cdr3_nt: TGTGCCAGCAGTGAACGGGAGGAGGGATCACCCCTCCACTTT; v_call: TRBV6-1; j_call: TRBJ1-6; clone_size: few; d_call: -
cdr3_aa: CASSQADRATNEKLFF; cdr3_nt: TGTGCCAGCAGCCAAGCTGACAGGGCAACTAATGAAAAACTGTTTTTT; v_call: TRBV3-1/TRBV3-2; j_call: TRBJ1-4; clone_size: once; d_call: TRBD1
cdr3_aa: CASSSWGGGPNTGELFF; cdr3_nt: TGTGCCAGCAGCTCCTGGGGAGGGGGGCCGAACACCGGGGAGCTGTTTTTT; v_call: TRBV11-2; j_call: TRBJ2-2; clone_size: -; d_call: -
cdr3_aa: CASSPSGLAVTDTQYF; cdr3_nt: TGTGCCAGCAGCCCATCGGGACTAGCGGTCACAGATACGCAGTATTTT; v_call: TRBV28; j_call: TRBJ2-3; clone_size: -; d_call: TRBD2
cdr3_aa: CASSLEGTGNDEQYF; cdr3_nt: TGTGCCAGCAGCTTAGAGGGGACAGGGAACGACGAGCAGTACTTC; v_call: TRBV11-3; j_call: TRBJ2-7; clone_size: -; d_call: TRBD1
cdr3_aa: CASSFSGGIETQYF; cdr3_nt: TGTGCCAGCAGCTTCAGCGGGGGGATAGAGACCCAGTACTTC; v_call: TRBV5-4; j_call: TRBJ2-5; clone_size: -; d_call: TRBD2
cdr3_aa: CASSPMTGTRYEQYF; cdr3_nt: TGTGCCAGCAGCCCTATGACAGGGACCCGCTACGAGCAGTACTTC; v_call: TRBV11-2; j_call: TRBJ2-7; clone_size: many; d_call: TRBD1
cdr3_aa: CASSLGGGQGAGQPQHF; cdr3_nt: TGTGCCAGCAGCTTAGGGGGAGGACAGGGGGCAGGTCAGCCCCAGCATTTT; v_call: TRBV7-2; j_call: TRBJ1-5; clone_size: -; d_call: TRBD1
cdr3_aa: CASIGLAGGPAEDTQYF; cdr3_nt: TGTGCCAGCATTGGACTAGCGGGGGGGCCTGCAGAAGATACGCAGTATTTT; v_call: TRBV7-2; j_call: TRBJ2-3; clone_size: -; d_call: TRBD2